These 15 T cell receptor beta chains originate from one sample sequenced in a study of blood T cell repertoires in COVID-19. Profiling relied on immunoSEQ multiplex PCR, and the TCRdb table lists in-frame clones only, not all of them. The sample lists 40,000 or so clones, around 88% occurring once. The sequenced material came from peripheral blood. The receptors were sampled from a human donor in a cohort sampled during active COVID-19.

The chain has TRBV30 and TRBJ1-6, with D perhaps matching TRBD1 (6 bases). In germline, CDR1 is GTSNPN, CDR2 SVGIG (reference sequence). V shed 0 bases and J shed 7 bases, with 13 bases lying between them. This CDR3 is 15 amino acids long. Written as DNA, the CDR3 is TGTGCCTGGAGTGTGGGGGACACGGGAAATTCACCCCTCCACTTT. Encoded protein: CAWSVGDTGNSPLHF. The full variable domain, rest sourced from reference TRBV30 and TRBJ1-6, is SQTIHQWPATLVQPVGSPLSLECTVEGTSNPNLYWYRQAAGRGLQLLFYSVGIGQISSEVPQNLSASRPQDRQFILSSKKLLLSDSGFYLCAWSVGDTGNSPLHFGNGTRLTVT.

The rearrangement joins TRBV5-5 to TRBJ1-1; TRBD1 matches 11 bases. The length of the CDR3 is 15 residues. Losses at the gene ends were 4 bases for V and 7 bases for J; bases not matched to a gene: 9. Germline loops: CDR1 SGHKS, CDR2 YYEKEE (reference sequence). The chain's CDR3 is CASSKPGQGGGEAFF. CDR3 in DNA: TGTGCCAGCAGCAAACCGGGACAGGGGGGTGGTGAAGCTTTCTTT. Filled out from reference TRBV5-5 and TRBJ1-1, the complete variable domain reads DAGVTQSPTHLIKTRGQQVTLRCSPISGHKSVSWYQQVLGQGPQFIFQYYEKEERGRGNFPDRFSARQFPNYSSELNVNALLLGDSALYLCASSKPGQGGGEAFFGQGTRLTVV.

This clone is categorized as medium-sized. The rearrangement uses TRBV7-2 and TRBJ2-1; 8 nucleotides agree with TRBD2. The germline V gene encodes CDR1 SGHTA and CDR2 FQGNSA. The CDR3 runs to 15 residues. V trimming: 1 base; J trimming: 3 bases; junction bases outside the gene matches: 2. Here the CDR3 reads CASSLVAGFYNEQFF. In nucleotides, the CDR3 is TGTGCCAGCAGCTTAGTAGCGGGGTTCTACAATGAGCAGTTCTTC.

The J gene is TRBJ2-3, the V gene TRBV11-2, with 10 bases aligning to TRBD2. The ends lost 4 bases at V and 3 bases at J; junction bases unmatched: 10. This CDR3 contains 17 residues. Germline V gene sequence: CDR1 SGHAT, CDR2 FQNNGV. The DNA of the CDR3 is TGTGCCAGCAGCTCCCTCCCTAGCGGGAGTTGGACAGATACGCAGTATTTT. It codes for CASSSLPSGSWTDTQYF. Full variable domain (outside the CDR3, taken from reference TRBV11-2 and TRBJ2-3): EAGVAQSPRYKIIEKRQSVAFWCNPISGHATLYWYQQILGQGPKLLIQFQNNGVVDDSQLPKDRFSAERLKGVDSTLKIQPAKLEDSAVYLCASSSLPSGSWTDTQYFGPGTRLTVL.

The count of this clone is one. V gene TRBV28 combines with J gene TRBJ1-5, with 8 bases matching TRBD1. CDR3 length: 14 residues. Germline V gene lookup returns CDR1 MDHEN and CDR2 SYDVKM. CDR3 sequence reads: CGQGARGSNQPQHF. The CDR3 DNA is TGTGGCCAGGGGGCAAGGGGTAGCAATCAGCCCCAGCATTTT.

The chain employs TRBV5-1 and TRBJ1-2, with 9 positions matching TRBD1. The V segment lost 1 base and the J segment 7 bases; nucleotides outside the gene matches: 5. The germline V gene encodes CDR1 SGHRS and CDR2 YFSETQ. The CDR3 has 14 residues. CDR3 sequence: CASSLSTTGGGYTF. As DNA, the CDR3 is TGCGCCAGCAGCTTGAGTACGACAGGGGGTGGCTACACCTTC. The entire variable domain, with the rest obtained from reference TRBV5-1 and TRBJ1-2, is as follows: KAGVTQTPRYLIKTRGQQVTLSCSPISGHRSVSWYQQTPGQGLQFLFEYFSETQRNKGNFPGRFSGRQFSNSRSEMNVSTLELGDSALYLCASSLSTTGGGYTFGSGTRLTVV.

CDR3 protein: CASSSWTGGENSPLHF. The CDR3 nucleotides are TGTGCCAGCAGCTCGTGGACAGGGGGCGAGAATTCACCCCTCCACTTT. This chain uses TRBV7-6 with TRBJ1-6; 11 nucleotides agree with TRBD1. There are 16 residues in the CDR3. CDR1 is SGHVS and CDR2 is FNYEAQ in the germline V gene. J gave up 7 bases and V 4 bases, and 6 bases lay outside the gene matches.

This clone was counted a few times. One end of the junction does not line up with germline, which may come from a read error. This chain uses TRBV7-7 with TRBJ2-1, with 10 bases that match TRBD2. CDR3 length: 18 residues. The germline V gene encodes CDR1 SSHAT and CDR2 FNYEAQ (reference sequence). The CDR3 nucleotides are TGTGCTAGCAGCTTAGTAGCGGGAGGCCCCAGCTCCTACAATGAGCAGTTCTTC. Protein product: CASSLVAGGPSSYNEQFF.

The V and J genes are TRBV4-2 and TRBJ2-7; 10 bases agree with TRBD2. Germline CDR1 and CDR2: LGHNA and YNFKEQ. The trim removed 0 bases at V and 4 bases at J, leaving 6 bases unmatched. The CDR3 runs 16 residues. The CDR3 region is CASSQDLTSGAYEQYF. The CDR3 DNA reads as TGTGCCAGCAGCCAAGATCTCACTAGCGGGGCTTACGAGCAGTACTTC.

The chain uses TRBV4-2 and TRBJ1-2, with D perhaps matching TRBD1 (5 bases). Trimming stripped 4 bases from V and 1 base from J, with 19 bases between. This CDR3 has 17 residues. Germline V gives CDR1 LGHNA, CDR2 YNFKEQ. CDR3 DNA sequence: TGTGCCAGCAGCCTTCAGATCCTGAAGGACATTAACTATGGCTACACCTTC. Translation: CASSLQILKDINYGYTF.

CDR3 DNA: TGTGCCAGCAGCTTCAGCCCTCCCGGGACAGTGGGAAACACCATATATTTT. Translation gives CASSFSPPGTVGNTIYF. The chain has TRBV11-2 and TRBJ1-3, with 7 bases aligning to TRBD1. CDR3 length equals 17 residues. J lost 4 bases, V lost 3 bases, and 12 bases had no gene match. The germline CDR1 and CDR2 sequences are SGHAT and FQNNGV. Full variable domain (rest looked up from reference TRBV11-2 and TRBJ1-3): EAGVAQSPRYKIIEKRQSVAFWCNPISGHATLYWYQQILGQGPKLLIQFQNNGVVDDSQLPKDRFSAERLKGVDSTLKIQPAKLEDSAVYLCASSFSPPGTVGNTIYFGEGSWLTVV.

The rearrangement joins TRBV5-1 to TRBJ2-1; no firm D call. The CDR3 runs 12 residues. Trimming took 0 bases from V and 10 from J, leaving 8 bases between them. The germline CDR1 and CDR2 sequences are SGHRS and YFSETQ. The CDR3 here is CASSLGISEQFF. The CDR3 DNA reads TGCGCCAGCAGCTTGGGTATAAGCGAGCAGTTCTTC.

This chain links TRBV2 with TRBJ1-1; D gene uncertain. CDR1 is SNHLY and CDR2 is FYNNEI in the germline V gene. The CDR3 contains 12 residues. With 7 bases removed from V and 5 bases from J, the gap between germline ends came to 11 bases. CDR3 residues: CASKISGTEAFF. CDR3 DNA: TGTGCCAGCAAGATTTCAGGTACTGAAGCTTTCTTT.

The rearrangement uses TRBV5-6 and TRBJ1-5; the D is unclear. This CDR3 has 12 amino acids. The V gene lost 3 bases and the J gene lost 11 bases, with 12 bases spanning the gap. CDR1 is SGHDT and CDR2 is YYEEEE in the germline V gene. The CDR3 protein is CASSSYSGAQHF. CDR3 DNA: TGTGCCAGCAGCTCGTATAGCGGAGCCCAGCATTTT.

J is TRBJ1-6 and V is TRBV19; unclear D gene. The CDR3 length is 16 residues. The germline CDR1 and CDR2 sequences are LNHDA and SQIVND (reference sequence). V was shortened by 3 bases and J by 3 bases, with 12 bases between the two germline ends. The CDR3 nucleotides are TGTGCCAGTAGTATTACAGTTTCGTTCTATAATTCACCCCTCCACTTT. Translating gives CASSITVSFYNSPLHF. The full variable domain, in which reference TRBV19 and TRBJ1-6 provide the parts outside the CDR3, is DGGITQSPKYLFRKEGQNVTLSCEQNLNHDAMYWYRQDPGQGLRLIYYSQIVNDFQKGDIAEGYSVSREKKESFPLTVTSAQKNPTAFYLCASSITVSFYNSPLHFGNGTRLTVT.